This is a list of T cell receptor beta chains from one sample in a study of cytomegalovirus exposure and HLA in healthy donors. Produced via immunoSEQ multiplex PCR; TCRdb's table is partial and in-frame only. The top ten clones hold about 1.9% of a sample with 95,000 to 150,000 clones, 70% to 80% of them seen once. The sequenced sample was PBMCs. The receptors derive from a man aged 50-60 years in good health and CMV-seronegative. Both conserved end residues are part of each CDR3. D genes are given only for firm matches. Size values are once, few and many counts, or a class for expanded clones, and some rows have none.

NA	TRBD1	TRBJ2-1	TRBV5-1	TGCGCCAGCAGCTTGGAAGGACAGGGTTTCAATGAGCAGTTCTTC	CASSLEGQGFNEQFF
NA	NA	TRBJ2-1	TRBV25-1	TGTGCCAACGGAGGCCAGCAGTTCTTC	CANGGQQFF
few	NA	TRBJ2-3	TRBV5-6	TGTGCCAGCAGCCTCTTGTTGGGGCTAGGAGACACAGATACGCAGTATTTT	CASSLLLGLGDTDTQYF
NA	TRBD2	TRBJ2-5	TRBV6-1	TGTGCCAGCAGTGAATGGGGACCCACTAGCGGCCAAGAGACCCAGTACTTC	CASSEWGPTSGQETQYF
few	NA	TRBJ2-5	TRBV29-1	TGCAGCGTTGACAGGGTTGGTGAGACCCAGTACTTC	CSVDRVGETQYF
NA	TRBD1	TRBJ2-1	TRBV2	TGTGCCAGCAGGTCGGGACAGGGAGCCTACAATGAGCAGTTCTTC	CASRSGQGAYNEQFF
few	NA	TRBJ1-2	TRBV5-6	TGTGCCAGCAGCCTCCGGACAGATTTTTATGGCTACACCTTC	CASSLRTDFYGYTF
NA	TRBD1	TRBJ2-1	TRBV19	TGTGCCAGTAGTATCGGGACAGGGGAGTTCTTC	CASSIGTGEFF
NA	TRBD1	TRBJ2-7	TRBV2	TGTGCCAGCAGTTACTACAGGGGGCCCTACGAGCAGTACTTC	CASSYYRGPYEQYF
NA	NA	TRBJ1-6	TRBV6-4	TGTGCCAGCACCAGAAGTGCAGGCGATAATTCACCCCTCCACTTT	CASTRSAGDNSPLHF
NA	TRBD2	TRBJ2-5	TRBV25-1	TGTGCTAGCAGTGAAAAAGGACTAGCGGGGGGGATTGAGACCCAGTACTTC	CASSEKGLAGGIETQYF
few	TRBD1	TRBJ1-6	TRBV2	TGTGCCAGCAGTCTACAGGGGGGAACTGATCATTCACCCCTCCACTTT	CASSLQGGTDHSPLHF
NA	TRBD2	TRBJ2-1	TRBV13	TGTGCCAGCAGCCCTTTAGCGGGGGGTCAGTATTTCTTC	CASSPLAGGQYFF
NA	TRBD1	TRBJ1-2	TRBV19	TGTGCCAGTAGCCGAAGGGACAGGGAGGAGGTTGGCTACACCTTC	CASSRRDREEVGYTF
NA	TRBD1	TRBJ1-1	TRBV19	TGTGCCAGTACCAGGGGGGTTGGGGGCGCTGAAGCTTTCTTT	CASTRGVGGAEAFF
NA	NA	TRBJ1-2	TRBV2	TGTGCCAGCAGTGGACATAGTAGCTATGGCTACACCTTC	CASSGHSSYGYTF
NA	NA	TRBJ1-5	TRBV29-1	TGCAGCGCGGGTGAGGGATCCAATCAGCCCCAGCATTTT	CSAGEGSNQPQHF
NA	NA	TRBJ1-1	TRBV29-1	TGCAGCGTTGCGGGACATTTGAACACTGAAGCTTTCTTT	CSVAGHLNTEAFF
NA	NA	TRBJ2-2	TRBV7-9	TGTGCCAGCAGCCAGGGGGGGAACACCGGGGAGCTGTTTTTT	CASSQGGNTGELFF
NA	TRBD1	TRBJ2-7	TRBV7-9	TGTGCCAGCAGCTTAGGGGTCCGGGACAGGGCCTACGAGCAGTACTTC	CASSLGVRDRAYEQYF
NA	NA	TRBJ2-7	TRBV5-8	TGTGCCAGCAGCCCAGACTCCTACGAGCAGTACTTC	CASSPDSYEQYF
NA	TRBD1	TRBJ2-2	TRBV6-4	TGTGCCAGCAGTGATCGTGGGACAGGGGTAGACACCGGGGAGCTGTTTTTT	CASSDRGTGVDTGELFF